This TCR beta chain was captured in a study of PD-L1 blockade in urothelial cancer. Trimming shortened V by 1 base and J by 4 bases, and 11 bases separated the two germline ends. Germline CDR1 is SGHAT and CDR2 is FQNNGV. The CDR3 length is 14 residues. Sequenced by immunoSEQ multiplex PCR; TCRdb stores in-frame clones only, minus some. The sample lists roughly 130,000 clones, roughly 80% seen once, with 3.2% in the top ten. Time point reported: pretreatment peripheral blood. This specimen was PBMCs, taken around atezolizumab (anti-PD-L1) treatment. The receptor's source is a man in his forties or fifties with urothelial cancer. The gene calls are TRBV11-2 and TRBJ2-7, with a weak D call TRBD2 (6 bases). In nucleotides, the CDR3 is TGTGCCAGCAGCTTAGCGGGACTGGGGTACGAGCAGTACTTC. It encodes CASSLAGLGYEQYF. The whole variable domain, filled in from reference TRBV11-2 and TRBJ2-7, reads EAGVAQSPRYKIIEKRQSVAFWCNPISGHATLYWYQQILGQGPKLLIQFQNNGVVDDSQLPKDRFSAERLKGVDSTLKIQPAKLEDSAVYLCASSLAGLGYEQYFGPGTRLTVT.